The clone carrying this T cell receptor beta chain was seen many times. The target antigen is unknown. This sample is part of a study of T cells after yellow fever vaccination. Study as a whole: SMART-Seq v4 Ultra Low Input handled preparation of low-cell-number fractions. Points from the study as a whole: A large majority of primary-vaccination clones showed up again after the booster (about 96% CD4, about 90% CD8). Weaker, the secondary response peaked sooner, at day 5 versus 15.

In germline, CDR1 is SQVTM, CDR2 ANQGSEA. This CDR3 is 15 amino acids long. Losses at the gene ends were 2 bases for V and 1 base for J; bases not matched to a gene: 5. Via MiXCR, TCRdb re-called the 5' RACE reads, giving one row per CDR3 protein. The repertoire consists of hundreds of thousands of distinct CDR3 sequences, with approximately 5.2% occurring once and the leading ten covering approximately 3.5%. Sample: CD4+ T cells sorted from PBMCs, taken on the day of the yellow fever booster vaccination. The sequence derives from a man between 18 and 29 years old who received the YFV17D yellow fever vaccine. The chain combines TRBV29-1 with TRBJ2-5, with 9 bases aligning to TRBD1. The CDR3 loop is CSVEPLQGAQETQYF. The DNA of the CDR3 is TGCAGCGTTGAACCCCTACAGGGGGCCCAAGAGACCCAGTACTTC.